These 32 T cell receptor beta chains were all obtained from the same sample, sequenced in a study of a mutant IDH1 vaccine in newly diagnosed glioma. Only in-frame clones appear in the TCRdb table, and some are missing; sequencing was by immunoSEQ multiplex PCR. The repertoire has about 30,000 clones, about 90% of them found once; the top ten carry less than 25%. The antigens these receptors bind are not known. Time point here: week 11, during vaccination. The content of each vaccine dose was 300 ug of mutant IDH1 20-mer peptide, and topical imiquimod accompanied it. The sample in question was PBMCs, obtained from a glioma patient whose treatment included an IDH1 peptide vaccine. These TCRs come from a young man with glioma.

CDR3 in amino acids: CASSFGRGSGSREQYF. In DNA, the CDR3 is TGTGCCAGCAGCTTTGGGCGGGGGAGCGGGAGTAGGGAGCAGTACTTC. The genes are TRBV5-4 and TRBJ2-7; 8 bases are a match to TRBD2. Germline assignment: CDR1 SGHNT and CDR2 YYREEE (reference sequence). CDR3 length equals 16 residues. V lost 2 bases and J lost 7; bases outside the gene matches: 14. The variable domain in full, completed from reference TRBV5-4 and TRBJ2-7, reads ETGVTQSPTHLIKTRGQQVTLRCSSQSGHNTVSWYQQALGQGPQFIFQYYREEENGRGNFPPRFSGLQFPNYSSELNVNALELDDSALYLCASSFGRGSGSREQYFGPGTRLTVT.

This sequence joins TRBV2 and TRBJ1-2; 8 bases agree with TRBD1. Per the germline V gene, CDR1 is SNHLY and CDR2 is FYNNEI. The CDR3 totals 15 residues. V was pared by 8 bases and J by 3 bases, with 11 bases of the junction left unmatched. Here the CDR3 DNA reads TGTGCCAGCGCGCTTAAGACAGGGGCCTACTATGGCTACACCTTC. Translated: CASALKTGAYYGYTF.

The CDR3 reads CASSQDRRSDQPQHF. CDR3 bases: TGCGCCAGCAGCCAAGATCGCCGTTCCGATCAGCCCCAGCATTTT. The chain uses TRBV4-3 and TRBJ1-5; D is unclear. Germline V gene data show CDR1 as LGHNA and CDR2 as YSLEER. CDR3 length equals 15 residues. V lost 0 bases, J lost 5 bases, and 11 bases lay in between.

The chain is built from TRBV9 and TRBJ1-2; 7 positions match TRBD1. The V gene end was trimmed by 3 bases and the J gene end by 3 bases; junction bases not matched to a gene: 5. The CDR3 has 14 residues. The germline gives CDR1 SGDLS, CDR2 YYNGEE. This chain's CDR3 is CASSASGQHYGYTF. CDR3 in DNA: TGTGCCAGCAGCGCCTCGGGACAGCACTATGGCTACACCTTC.

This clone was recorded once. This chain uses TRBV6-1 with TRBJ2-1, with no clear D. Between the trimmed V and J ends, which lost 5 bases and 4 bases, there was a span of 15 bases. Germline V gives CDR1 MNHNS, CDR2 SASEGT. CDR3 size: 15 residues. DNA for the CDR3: TGTGCCAGCAGTCCCCGACCCCGCGCATACAATGAGCAGTTCTTC. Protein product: CASSPRPRAYNEQFF.

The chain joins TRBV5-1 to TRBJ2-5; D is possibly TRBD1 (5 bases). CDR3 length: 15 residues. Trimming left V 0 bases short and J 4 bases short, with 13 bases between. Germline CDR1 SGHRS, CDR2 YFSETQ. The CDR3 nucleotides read TGCGCCAGCAGCTTGGCCCCACAGGTCCGAGAGACCCAGTACTTC. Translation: CASSLAPQVRETQYF. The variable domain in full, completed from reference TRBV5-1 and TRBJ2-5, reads KAGVTQTPRYLIKTRGQQVTLSCSPISGHRSVSWYQQTPGQGLQFLFEYFSETQRNKGNFPGRFSGRQFSNSRSEMNVSTLELGDSALYLCASSLAPQVRETQYFGPGTRLLVL.

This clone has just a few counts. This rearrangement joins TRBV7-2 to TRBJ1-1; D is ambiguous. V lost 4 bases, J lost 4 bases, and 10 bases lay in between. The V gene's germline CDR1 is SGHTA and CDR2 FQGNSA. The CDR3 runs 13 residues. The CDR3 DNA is TGTGCCAGCAGCTCAACCCAAACCACTGAAGCTTTCTTT. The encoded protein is CASSSTQTTEAFF.

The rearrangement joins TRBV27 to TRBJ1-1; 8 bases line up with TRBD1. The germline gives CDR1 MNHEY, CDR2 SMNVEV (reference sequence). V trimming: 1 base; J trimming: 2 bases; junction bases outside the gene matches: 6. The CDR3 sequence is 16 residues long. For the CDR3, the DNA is TGTGCCAGCAGTTTATTCGGCAGGGGGCAAAACACTGAAGCTTTCTTT. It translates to CASSLFGRGQNTEAFF.

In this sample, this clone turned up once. The CDR3 DNA sequence: TGTGCCAGCAGAACGCCGGGGCCCTACAATGAGCAGTTCTTC. Its translation: CASRTPGPYNEQFF. V usage is TRBV6-5 and J usage is TRBJ2-1, with D tentatively TRBD1 or TRBD2 (5 bases each). Germline assignment: CDR1 MNHEY and CDR2 SVGAGI. Trimming stripped 6 bases from V and 2 bases from J, with 11 bases between. This CDR3 spans 14 amino acids.

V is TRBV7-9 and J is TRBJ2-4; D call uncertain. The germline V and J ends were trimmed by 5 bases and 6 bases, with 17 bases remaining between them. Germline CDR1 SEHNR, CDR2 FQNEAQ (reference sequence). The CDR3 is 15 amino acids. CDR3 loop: CASSPVGSSGNIQYF. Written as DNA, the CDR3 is TGTGCCAGCAGCCCTGTCGGGTCCAGTGGAAACATTCAGTACTTC.

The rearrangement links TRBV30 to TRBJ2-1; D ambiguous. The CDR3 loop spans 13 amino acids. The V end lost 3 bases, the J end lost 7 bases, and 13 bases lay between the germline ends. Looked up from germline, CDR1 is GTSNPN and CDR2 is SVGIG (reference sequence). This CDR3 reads CAWSRDGRNEQFF. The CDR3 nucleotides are TGTGCCTGGAGCCGCGACGGACGGAATGAGCAGTTCTTC. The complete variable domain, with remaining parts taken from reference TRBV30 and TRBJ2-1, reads SQTIHQWPATLVQPVGSPLSLECTVEGTSNPNLYWYRQAAGRGLQLLFYSVGIGQISSEVPQNLSASRPQDRQFILSSKKLLLSDSGFYLCAWSRDGRNEQFFGPGTRLTVL.

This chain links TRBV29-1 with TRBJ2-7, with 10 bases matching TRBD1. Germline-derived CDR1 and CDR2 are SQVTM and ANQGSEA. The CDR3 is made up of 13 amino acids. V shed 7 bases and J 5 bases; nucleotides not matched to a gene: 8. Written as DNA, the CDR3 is TGCAGCGGGGGTCCGGGACAGGGGAACGAGCAGTACTTC. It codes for CSGGPGQGNEQYF.

Here the CDR3 DNA reads TGTGCCAGCAGTTACGGGGGGCGTAATGAAAAACTGTTTTTT. Translated: CASSYGGRNEKLFF. The J gene is TRBJ1-4, the V gene TRBV6-6, with TRBD1 as a possible D gene (6 bases). Trimming pared 2 bases from V and 4 bases from J, leaving 8 bases between. Germline V gene data show CDR1 as MNHNY and CDR2 as SVGAGI (reference sequence). The CDR3 is 14 amino acids.

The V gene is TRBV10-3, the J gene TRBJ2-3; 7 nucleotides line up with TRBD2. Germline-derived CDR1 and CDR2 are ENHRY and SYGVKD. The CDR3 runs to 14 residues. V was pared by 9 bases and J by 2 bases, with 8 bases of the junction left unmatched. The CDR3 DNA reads TGTGCCATGGCGGGGCGGGAGAACACAGATACGCAGTATTTT. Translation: CAMAGRENTDTQYF.

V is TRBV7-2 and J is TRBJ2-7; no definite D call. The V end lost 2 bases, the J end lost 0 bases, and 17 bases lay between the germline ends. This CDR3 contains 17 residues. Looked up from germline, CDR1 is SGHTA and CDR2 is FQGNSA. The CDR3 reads CASSLRVGGLSSYEQYF. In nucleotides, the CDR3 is TGTGCCAGCAGCTTAAGGGTGGGCGGTTTGAGCTCCTACGAGCAGTACTTC.

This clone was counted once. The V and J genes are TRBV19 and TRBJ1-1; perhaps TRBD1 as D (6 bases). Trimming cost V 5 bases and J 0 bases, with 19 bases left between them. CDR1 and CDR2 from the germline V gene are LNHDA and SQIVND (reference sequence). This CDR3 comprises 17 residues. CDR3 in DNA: TGTGCCAGTAGTTCGGGGGCCAGGGGCCTCATGAACACTGAAGCTTTCTTT. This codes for CASSSGARGLMNTEAFF.

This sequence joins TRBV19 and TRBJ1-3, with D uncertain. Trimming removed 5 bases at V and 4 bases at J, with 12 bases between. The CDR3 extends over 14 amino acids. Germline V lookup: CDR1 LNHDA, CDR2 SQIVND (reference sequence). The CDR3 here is CASSGSASGNTIYF. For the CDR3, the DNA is TGTGCCAGTAGTGGCAGCGCGTCAGGAAACACCATATATTTT.

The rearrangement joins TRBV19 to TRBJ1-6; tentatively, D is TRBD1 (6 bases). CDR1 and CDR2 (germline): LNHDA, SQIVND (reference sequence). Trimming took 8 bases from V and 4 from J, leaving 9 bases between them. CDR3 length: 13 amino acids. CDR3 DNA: TGTGCCAGTCGGACAGCTTATAATTCACCCCTCCACTTT. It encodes CASRTAYNSPLHF.

The DNA for the CDR3 is TGTGCCAGCAGTGAAGCGAGGAGTTTGGACGAGCAGTACTTC. This translates into CASSEARSLDEQYF. The chain has TRBV6-1 and TRBJ2-7; no clear D gene. V lost 0 bases and J lost 5, with 11 bases in between. CDR1 MNHNS and CDR2 SASEGT come from the germline V gene. The CDR3 is 14 residues long.

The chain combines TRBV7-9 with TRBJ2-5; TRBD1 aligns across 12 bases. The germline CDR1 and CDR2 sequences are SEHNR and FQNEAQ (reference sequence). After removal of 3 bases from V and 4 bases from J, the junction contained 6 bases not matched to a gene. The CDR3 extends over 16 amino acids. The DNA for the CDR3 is TGTGCCAGCAGCTTGCGGGACAGGGGGCGCGGAGAGACCCAGTACTTC. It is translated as CASSLRDRGRGETQYF. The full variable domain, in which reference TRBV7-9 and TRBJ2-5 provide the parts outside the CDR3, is DTGVSQNPRHKITKRGQNVTFRCDPISEHNRLYWYRQTLGQGPEFLTYFQNEAQLEKSRLLSDRFSAERPKGSFSTLEIQRTEQGDSAMYLCASSLRDRGRGETQYFGPGTRLLVL.

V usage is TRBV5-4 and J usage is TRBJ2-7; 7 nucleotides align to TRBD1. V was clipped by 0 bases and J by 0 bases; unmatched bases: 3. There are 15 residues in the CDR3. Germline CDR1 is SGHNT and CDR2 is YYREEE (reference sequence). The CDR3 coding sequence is TGTGCCAGCAGCTTGGGCAGGGGGTCCTCCTACGAGCAGTACTTC. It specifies CASSLGRGSSYEQYF.

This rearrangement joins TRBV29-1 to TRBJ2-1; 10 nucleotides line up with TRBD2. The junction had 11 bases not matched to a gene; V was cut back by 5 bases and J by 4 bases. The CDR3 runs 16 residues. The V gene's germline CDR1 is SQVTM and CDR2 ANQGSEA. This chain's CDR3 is CSVPADRTSGYNEQFF. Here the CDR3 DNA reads TGCAGCGTTCCGGCCGACCGGACTAGCGGATACAATGAGCAGTTCTTC.

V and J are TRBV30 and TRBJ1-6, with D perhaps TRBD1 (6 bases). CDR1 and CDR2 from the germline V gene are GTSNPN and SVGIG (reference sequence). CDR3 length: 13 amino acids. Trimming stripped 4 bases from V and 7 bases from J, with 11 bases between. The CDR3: CAWTEGVNSPLHF. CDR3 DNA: TGTGCCTGGACGGAGGGGGTGAATTCACCCCTCCACTTT.

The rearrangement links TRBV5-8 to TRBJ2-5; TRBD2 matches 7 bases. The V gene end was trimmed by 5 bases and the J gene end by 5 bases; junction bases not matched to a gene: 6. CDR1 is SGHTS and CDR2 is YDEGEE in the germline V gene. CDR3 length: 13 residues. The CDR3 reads CASRRTSAETQYF. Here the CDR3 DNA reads TGTGCCAGCAGGCGGACTAGTGCGGAGACCCAGTACTTC.

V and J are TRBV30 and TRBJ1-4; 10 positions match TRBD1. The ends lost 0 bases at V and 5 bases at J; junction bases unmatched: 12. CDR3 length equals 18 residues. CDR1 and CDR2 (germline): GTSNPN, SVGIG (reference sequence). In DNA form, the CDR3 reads TGTGCCTGGAGTGTAGGGGACCCGGGACAGGGGAGAAATGAAAAACTGTTTTTT. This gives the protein CAWSVGDPGQGRNEKLFF.

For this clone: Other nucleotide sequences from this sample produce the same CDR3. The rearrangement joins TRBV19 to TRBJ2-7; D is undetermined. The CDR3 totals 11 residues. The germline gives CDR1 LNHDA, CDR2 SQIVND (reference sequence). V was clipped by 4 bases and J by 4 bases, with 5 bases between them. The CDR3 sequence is CASSSRYEQYF. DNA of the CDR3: TGTGCCAGTAGTAGCAGGTACGAGCAGTACTTC.

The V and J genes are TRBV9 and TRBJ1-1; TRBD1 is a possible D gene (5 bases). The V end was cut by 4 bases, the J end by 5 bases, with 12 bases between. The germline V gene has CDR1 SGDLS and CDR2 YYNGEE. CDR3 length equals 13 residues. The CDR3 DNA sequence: TGTGCCAGCAGCCGAGGAGGGGATACTGAAGCTTTCTTT. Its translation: CASSRGGDTEAFF.

Here the CDR3 DNA reads TGTGCCAGCAGGGAAAGGGGTTCCCATAATTCACCCCTCCACTTT. This encodes CASRERGSHNSPLHF. V usage is TRBV6-4 and J usage is TRBJ1-6, with a weak D call TRBD1 (5 bases). CDR1 is MRHNA and CDR2 is SNTAGT in the germline V gene. Trimming pared 6 bases from V and 5 bases from J, leaving 14 bases between. This CDR3 is built from 15 residues.

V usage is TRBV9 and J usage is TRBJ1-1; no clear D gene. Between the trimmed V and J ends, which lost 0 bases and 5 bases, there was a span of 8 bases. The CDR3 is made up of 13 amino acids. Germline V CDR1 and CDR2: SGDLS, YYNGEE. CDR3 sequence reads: CASSVGTGTEAFF. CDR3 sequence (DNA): TGTGCCAGCAGCGTAGGAACGGGGACTGAAGCTTTCTTT. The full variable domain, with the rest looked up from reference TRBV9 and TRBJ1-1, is DSGVTQTPKHLITATGQRVTLRCSPRSGDLSVYWYQQSLDQGLQFLIQYYNGEERAKGNILERFSAQQFPDLHSELNLSSLELGDSALYFCASSVGTGTEAFFGQGTRLTVV.

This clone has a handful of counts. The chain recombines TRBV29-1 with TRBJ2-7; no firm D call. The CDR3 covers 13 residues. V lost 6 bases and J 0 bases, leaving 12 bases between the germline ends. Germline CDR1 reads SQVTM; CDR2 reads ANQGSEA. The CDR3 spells CSVVPISSYEQYF. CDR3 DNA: TGCAGCGTGGTGCCGATTAGCTCCTACGAGCAGTACTTC.

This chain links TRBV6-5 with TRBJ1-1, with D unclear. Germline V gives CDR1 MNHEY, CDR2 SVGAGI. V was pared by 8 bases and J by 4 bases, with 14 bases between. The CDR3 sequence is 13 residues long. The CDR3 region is CASFEGLGTEAFF. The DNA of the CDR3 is TGTGCCAGCTTTGAGGGTTTGGGCACTGAAGCTTTCTTT.

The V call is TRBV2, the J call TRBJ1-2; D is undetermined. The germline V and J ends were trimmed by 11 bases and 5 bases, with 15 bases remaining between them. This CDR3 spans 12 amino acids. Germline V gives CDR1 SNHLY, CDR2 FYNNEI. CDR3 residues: CAGSPGVYGYTF. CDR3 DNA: TGTGCCGGGAGCCCAGGTGTATATGGCTACACCTTC.